This record covers a single TCR beta chain. Its antigen is not identified. The V gene's germline CDR1 is SGHTA and CDR2 FQGNSA. This CDR3 has 15 amino acids. The V gene end was trimmed by 3 bases and the J gene end by 3 bases; junction bases not matched to a gene: 3. The sample originates from a study of neoadjuvant nivolumab and ipilimumab in lung cancer. Overall study results and limits: From pretherapy to surgery, tumor richness and clonality rose with dual therapy. TCR sequencing covered a small number of samples. Compared with tumor-adjacent uninvolved lung, resected tumors showed greater richness and clonality.

The data were produced by immunoSEQ multiplex PCR, yet TCRdb's version contains in-frame clones alone and is incomplete. The sample records approximately 17,000 clones, 65% to 80% being singletons. The sample consisted of tumor tissue, taken after neoadjuvant nivolumab, alone or with ipilimumab, at or shortly before surgery. This TCR was sampled from an adult with non-small cell lung cancer. J is TRBJ2-7 and V is TRBV7-2, with 12 bases matching TRBD2. The CDR3 region has the DNA TGTGCCAGCAGCTTCATACTAGCGGGAGGCTACGAGCAGTACTTC. Its translation: CASSFILAGGYEQYF.